This is a list of T cell receptor beta chains from one sample in a study of response to subunit inactivated influenza vaccine. TCRdb reprocessed the RT-PCR reads via MiXCR and lists one record per CDR3 protein. The sample includes 170,000 or so distinct CDR3 sequences, about 10% seen only once; the top ten take about a third. This specimen was CD8+ T cells sorted from PBMCs, taken around 25 months after vaccination. Receptor source: a man between 50 and 69 years old who received an inactivated influenza vaccine. Both conserved end residues are part of each CDR3. A D gene is named only where the DNA matches it firmly. Clone size is shown for a subset of rows, as once, few, many or a class of expanded clone.

V gene: TRBV12-3/TRBV12-4; J gene: TRBJ2-7; clone size: few; D gene: -; CDR3 DNA: TGTGCCAGCAGTTTGGGCACGGGACGGACTTGGGAGCAGTACTTC; CDR3 protein: CASSLGTGRTWEQYF
V gene: TRBV5-1; J gene: TRBJ2-7; clone size: many; D gene: -; CDR3 DNA: TGCGCCAGCAGCTTTTACGGGGGCTCCTACGAGCAGTACTTC; CDR3 protein: CASSFYGGSYEQYF
V gene: TRBV20-1; J gene: TRBJ2-1; clone size: many; D gene: -; CDR3 DNA: TGCAGTGCTAGAGTCCCAACTTTCAATGAGCAGTTCTTC; CDR3 protein: CSARVPTFNEQFF
V gene: TRBV13; J gene: TRBJ2-3; clone size: -; D gene: TRBD2; CDR3 DNA: TGTGCCAGCAGCCCAGGACTAGCGTCCAGTACGCAGTATTTT; CDR3 protein: CASSPGLASSTQYF
V gene: TRBV20-1; J gene: TRBJ2-4; clone size: many; D gene: -; CDR3 DNA: TGCAGTGCAAATCTGCTGAGCTCGGGGAACATTCAGTACTTC; CDR3 protein: CSANLLSSGNIQYF
V gene: TRBV6-5; J gene: TRBJ2-3; clone size: many; D gene: -; CDR3 DNA: TGTGCCAGCAGTTCTGCAGGGGTTTCGGTCACAGATACGCAGTATTTT; CDR3 protein: CASSSAGVSVTDTQYF
V gene: TRBV12-3/TRBV12-4; J gene: TRBJ2-1; clone size: -; D gene: TRBD1; CDR3 DNA: TGTGCCAGCAGTTCAGGACAGGTGACGTACAATGAGCAGTTCTTC; CDR3 protein: CASSSGQVTYNEQFF
V gene: TRBV10-3; J gene: TRBJ2-5; clone size: many; D gene: TRBD2; CDR3 DNA: TGTGCCTCCCGACCCGAACTAGCGGGGGGGCACCAAGAGACCCAGTACTTC; CDR3 protein: CASRPELAGGHQETQYF
V gene: TRBV4-3; J gene: TRBJ2-7; clone size: few; D gene: -; CDR3 DNA: TGCGCCAGCAGCCAAGGGGTCGAGCAGTACTTC; CDR3 protein: CASSQGVEQYF
V gene: TRBV20-1; J gene: TRBJ2-3; clone size: few; D gene: -; CDR3 DNA: TGCAGTGCTAGAGATATGGTCGGCACAGATACGCAGTATTTT; CDR3 protein: CSARDMVGTDTQYF
V gene: TRBV12-3/TRBV12-4; J gene: TRBJ1-5; clone size: few; D gene: -; CDR3 DNA: TGTGCCAGCAGTTTAGAGGGTCGCCTCCAGCCCCAGCATTTT; CDR3 protein: CASSLEGRLQPQHF
V gene: TRBV4-3; J gene: TRBJ2-7; clone size: few; D gene: TRBD1; CDR3 DNA: TGCGCCAGCAGCCAAGACGGGGACAGGGCGGGCTACGAGCAGTACTTC; CDR3 protein: CASSQDGDRAGYEQYF
V gene: TRBV10-3; J gene: TRBJ1-2; clone size: many; D gene: -; CDR3 DNA: TGTGCCATCAGTGAGGTCACCTCTAACTATGGCTACACCTTC; CDR3 protein: CAISEVTSNYGYTF
V gene: TRBV12-3/TRBV12-4; J gene: TRBJ2-2; clone size: -; D gene: -; CDR3 DNA: TGTGCCAGCAGTTTACCGGGGACCGAGGGGGAGCTGTTTTTT; CDR3 protein: CASSLPGTEGELFF
V gene: TRBV27; J gene: TRBJ2-1; clone size: many; D gene: -; CDR3 DNA: TGTGCCAGCAGTTTATCGGGCAATGAGCAGTTCTTC; CDR3 protein: CASSLSGNEQFF
V gene: TRBV6-1; J gene: TRBJ1-3; clone size: -; D gene: TRBD1; CDR3 DNA: TGTGCCAGCAGTCGACAGGGGGCCTCTGGAAACACCATATATTTT; CDR3 protein: CASSRQGASGNTIYF
V gene: TRBV21-1; J gene: TRBJ2-7; clone size: few; D gene: -; CDR3 DNA: TGTGCCAGCAGCAATTCGGGCGAGCAGTACTTC; CDR3 protein: CASSNSGEQYF
V gene: TRBV15; J gene: TRBJ2-7; clone size: few; D gene: -; CDR3 DNA: TGTGCCACCAGTAGCGGACCCAGCGAGCAGTACTTC; CDR3 protein: CATSSGPSEQYF
V gene: TRBV11-2; J gene: TRBJ2-2; clone size: many; D gene: TRBD2; CDR3 DNA: TGTGCCAGCAGCTACTACCGGACTAGCCCGCCCCGGGAGCTGTTTTTT; CDR3 protein: CASSYYRTSPPRELFF
V gene: TRBV28; J gene: TRBJ2-7; clone size: many; D gene: TRBD1; CDR3 DNA: TGTGCCAGCAGTCTCGACAGGGGCACGGGTGCGGCTTCCGAGCAGTACTTC; CDR3 protein: CASSLDRGTGAASEQYF
V gene: TRBV29-1; J gene: TRBJ2-5; clone size: many; D gene: -; CDR3 DNA: TGCAGCGTTGTAACATCCCCGGAGACCCAGTACTTC; CDR3 protein: CSVVTSPETQYF
V gene: TRBV9; J gene: TRBJ2-3; clone size: -; D gene: -; CDR3 DNA: TGTGCCAGCAGCGGCTGCGGGGGCGACACAGATACGCAGTATTTT; CDR3 protein: CASSGCGGDTDTQYF
V gene: TRBV20-1; J gene: TRBJ2-7; clone size: many; D gene: -; CDR3 DNA: TGCAGTGCTAGAGATGACACCACCTACGAGCAGTACTTC; CDR3 protein: CSARDDTTYEQYF
V gene: TRBV6-6; J gene: TRBJ2-7; clone size: -; D gene: -; CDR3 DNA: TGTGCCGCCGGATATATTTCCTACGAGCAGTACTTC; CDR3 protein: CAAGYISYEQYF
V gene: TRBV13; J gene: TRBJ2-5; clone size: -; D gene: TRBD1; CDR3 DNA: TGTGCCAGCAGCTTAAACAGGGGGCGCGGGGAGACCCAGTACTTC; CDR3 protein: CASSLNRGRGETQYF
V gene: TRBV15; J gene: TRBJ2-5; clone size: -; D gene: TRBD2; CDR3 DNA: TGTGCCACCAAAGCTAGCGGGGGGGCTGGGGAGACCCAGTACTTC; CDR3 protein: CATKASGGAGETQYF
V gene: TRBV7-7; J gene: TRBJ2-5; clone size: -; D gene: -; CDR3 DNA: TGTGCTAGCAGCTTAAGGGACCCGGGTTTTGGGGAGACCCAGTACTTC; CDR3 protein: CASSLRDPGFGETQYF
V gene: TRBV20-1; J gene: TRBJ1-5; clone size: many; D gene: -; CDR3 DNA: TGCAGTGCTAGAGTACATGATTATAGCAATCAGCCCCAGCATTTT; CDR3 protein: CSARVHDYSNQPQHF
V gene: TRBV9; J gene: TRBJ1-1; clone size: many; D gene: -; CDR3 DNA: TGTGCCAGCAGCGCCTCTTCAGGGGCCATGAACACTGAAGCTTTCTTT; CDR3 protein: CASSASSGAMNTEAFF
V gene: TRBV11-2; J gene: TRBJ2-7; clone size: few; D gene: -; CDR3 DNA: TGTGCCAGCAGGGGCATGGGAGAGCAGTACTTC; CDR3 protein: CASRGMGEQYF
V gene: TRBV12-3/TRBV12-4; J gene: TRBJ1-2; clone size: few; D gene: -; CDR3 DNA: TGTGCCAGCGATAGTCCGCGGCAGCCGGGCTACACCTTC; CDR3 protein: CASDSPRQPGYTF
V gene: TRBV11-2; J gene: TRBJ2-7; clone size: few; D gene: -; CDR3 DNA: TGTGCCAGCAGCTTAGTAGGCGGAGCCTACGAGCAGTACTTC; CDR3 protein: CASSLVGGAYEQYF
V gene: TRBV28; J gene: TRBJ2-7; clone size: -; D gene: -; CDR3 DNA: TGTGCCAGCAGTTTATTTAGGGCAGATCCCGTTTACGAGCAGTACTTC; CDR3 protein: CASSLFRADPVYEQYF
V gene: TRBV3-1; J gene: TRBJ2-7; clone size: -; D gene: -; CDR3 DNA: TGTGCCAGCAGCCACAATCGAAACTACGAGCAGTACTTC; CDR3 protein: CASSHNRNYEQYF
V gene: TRBV7-6; J gene: TRBJ2-3; clone size: -; D gene: -; CDR3 DNA: TGTGCCAGCAGCTCTAGGGTGCAGCCCGGAGCAGATACGCAGTATTTT; CDR3 protein: CASSSRVQPGADTQYF
V gene: TRBV12-3/TRBV12-4; J gene: TRBJ2-3; clone size: -; D gene: -; CDR3 DNA: TGTGCCAGCAGTTTAATCGCTAGCCGCACAGATACGCAGTATTTT; CDR3 protein: CASSLIASRTDTQYF
V gene: TRBV6-5; J gene: TRBJ2-2; clone size: many; D gene: -; CDR3 DNA: TGTGCCAGCAGTTACTTGAACACCGGGGAGCTGTTTTTT; CDR3 protein: CASSYLNTGELFF
V gene: TRBV11-2; J gene: TRBJ2-7; clone size: -; D gene: TRBD2; CDR3 DNA: TGTGCCAGCAGCTTAGACGTGGGAGGGCCTGACGAGCAGTACTTC; CDR3 protein: CASSLDVGGPDEQYF
V gene: TRBV30; J gene: TRBJ1-1; clone size: -; D gene: -; CDR3 DNA: TGTGCCTGGAGTTTTAGTTTGGTGGAAGCTTTCTTT; CDR3 protein: CAWSFSLVEAFF
V gene: TRBV6-5; J gene: TRBJ1-4; clone size: few; D gene: -; CDR3 DNA: TGTGCCAGCAGTTTGCCAGGGCAGGATGAAAAACTGTTTTTT; CDR3 protein: CASSLPGQDEKLFF
V gene: TRBV28; J gene: TRBJ2-7; clone size: many; D gene: -; CDR3 DNA: TGTGCCAGCATACAGGGTGGGAACGAGCAGTACTTC; CDR3 protein: CASIQGGNEQYF
V gene: TRBV24-1; J gene: TRBJ2-1; clone size: few; D gene: TRBD2; CDR3 DNA: TGTGCCACCAGTGCCCTAGCGGGAGGGCCGGTAAATGAGCAGTTCTTC; CDR3 protein: CATSALAGGPVNEQFF
V gene: TRBV15; J gene: TRBJ1-5; clone size: many; D gene: TRBD1; CDR3 DNA: TGTGCCACCAGCAGAGATGCAGGGGGCGCCAATCAGCCCCAGCATTTT; CDR3 protein: CATSRDAGGANQPQHF
V gene: TRBV20-1; J gene: TRBJ2-5; clone size: -; D gene: -; CDR3 DNA: TGCAGTGCTAGAGAGCGAGGGATTCAAGAGACCCAGTACTTC; CDR3 protein: CSARERGIQETQYF
V gene: TRBV6-1; J gene: TRBJ2-3; clone size: many; D gene: TRBD2; CDR3 DNA: TGTGCCAGCAGCCCCGGAGTAGCGGGCCACACAGATACGCAGTATTTT; CDR3 protein: CASSPGVAGHTDTQYF
V gene: TRBV24-1; J gene: TRBJ2-1; clone size: many; D gene: TRBD1; CDR3 DNA: TGTGCCACCAGTGCGACAGGGTCGGATGAGCAGTTCTTC; CDR3 protein: CATSATGSDEQFF
V gene: TRBV3-1; J gene: TRBJ2-5; clone size: many; D gene: TRBD2; CDR3 DNA: TGTGCCAGCGGGACTAGCGGGGGTTCAAGGACCCAGTACTTC; CDR3 protein: CASGTSGGSRTQYF
V gene: TRBV27; J gene: TRBJ2-5; clone size: -; D gene: TRBD1; CDR3 DNA: TGTGCCAGTCGGAAATGGGACAGGGAAGAGACCCAGTACTTC; CDR3 protein: CASRKWDREETQYF
V gene: TRBV28; J gene: TRBJ1-1; clone size: -; D gene: -; CDR3 DNA: TGTGCCAGCAGTTTATTACCAGGAGTTATGGGAAACACTGAAGCTTTCTTT; CDR3 protein: CASSLLPGVMGNTEAFF
V gene: TRBV6-2/TRBV6-3; J gene: TRBJ2-1; clone size: few; D gene: -; CDR3 DNA: TGTGCCAGCGGTGGTTTGGGGGCTCTGGGTGAGCAGTTCTTC; CDR3 protein: CASGGLGALGEQFF
V gene: TRBV7-8; J gene: TRBJ2-7; clone size: many; D gene: -; CDR3 DNA: TGTGCCAGCAGCCCCCCAGGAGTAAGTTCACCCCACGAGCAGTACTTC; CDR3 protein: CASSPPGVSSPHEQYF
V gene: TRBV6-1; J gene: TRBJ2-5; clone size: few; D gene: TRBD2; CDR3 DNA: TGTGCCAGCAGCCCCCCTAGCGGGGGACAAGAGACCCAGTACTTC; CDR3 protein: CASSPPSGGQETQYF
V gene: TRBV7-3; J gene: TRBJ2-7; clone size: -; D gene: -; CDR3 DNA: TGTGCCAGCAGCGTAACGACAGGTTCCTACGAGCAGTACTTC; CDR3 protein: CASSVTTGSYEQYF
V gene: TRBV6-5; J gene: TRBJ1-1; clone size: -; D gene: -; CDR3 DNA: TGTGCCAGCAGTTACTCCCTGGGGGCAGTCGACACTGAAGCTTTCTTT; CDR3 protein: CASSYSLGAVDTEAFF
V gene: TRBV4-3; J gene: TRBJ2-2; clone size: -; D gene: TRBD2; CDR3 DNA: TGCGCCAGCAGCCAAGATCCTAGCGGGGGGGCCGGGGAGCTGTTTTTT; CDR3 protein: CASSQDPSGGAGELFF
V gene: TRBV9; J gene: TRBJ2-7; clone size: many; D gene: -; CDR3 DNA: TGTGCCAGCAGCGTAGGTGTAGGATACGAGCAGTACTTC; CDR3 protein: CASSVGVGYEQYF
V gene: TRBV14; J gene: TRBJ1-1; clone size: -; D gene: -; CDR3 DNA: TGTGCCAGCAGCCAAGAAAACCGAGCTGAAGCTTTCTTT; CDR3 protein: CASSQENRAEAFF